The 2 T cell receptor beta chains below all came from one sample that was sequenced in a study of T cell repertoires in cytomegalovirus infection. TCRdb reprocessed the reads via MiXCR and lists one record per CDR3 protein. The sample has about 300,000 distinct CDR3 sequences, about a tenth seen once. The specimen sequenced was PBMCs. These receptors all come from a human donor in good health (CMV status not recorded). Some clones in this sample may be carry-over from other donors' samples.

In this sample, this clonotype turned up many times. The V call is TRBV28, the J call TRBJ2-1; 7 bases fit TRBD1. Germline V gene sequence: CDR1 MDHEN, CDR2 SYDVKM. This CDR3 has 15 amino acids. The ends lost 5 bases at V and 8 bases at J; junction bases unmatched: 12. The CDR3 region is CASSTNDREGDEQFF. Here the CDR3 DNA reads TGTGCCAGCAGTACAAATGACAGGGAAGGGGATGAGCAGTTCTTC. Combining the CDR3 with reference TRBV28 and TRBJ2-1 gives the whole variable domain DVKVTQSSRYLVKRTGEKVFLECVQDMDHENMFWYRQDPGLGLRLIYFSYDVKMKEKGDIPEGYSVSREKKERFSLILESASTNQTSMYLCASSTNDREGDEQFFGPGTRLTVL.

This clonotype came up many times. This chain links TRBV5-5 with TRBJ2-7; D call uncertain. Germline-derived CDR1 and CDR2 are SGHKS and YYEKEE (reference sequence). Trimming removed 2 bases at V and 3 bases at J, with 12 bases between. The CDR3 covers 14 residues. CDR3 loop: CASSLMDENYEQYF. The CDR3 DNA reads TGTGCCAGCAGCTTAATGGACGAAAACTACGAGCAGTACTTC.